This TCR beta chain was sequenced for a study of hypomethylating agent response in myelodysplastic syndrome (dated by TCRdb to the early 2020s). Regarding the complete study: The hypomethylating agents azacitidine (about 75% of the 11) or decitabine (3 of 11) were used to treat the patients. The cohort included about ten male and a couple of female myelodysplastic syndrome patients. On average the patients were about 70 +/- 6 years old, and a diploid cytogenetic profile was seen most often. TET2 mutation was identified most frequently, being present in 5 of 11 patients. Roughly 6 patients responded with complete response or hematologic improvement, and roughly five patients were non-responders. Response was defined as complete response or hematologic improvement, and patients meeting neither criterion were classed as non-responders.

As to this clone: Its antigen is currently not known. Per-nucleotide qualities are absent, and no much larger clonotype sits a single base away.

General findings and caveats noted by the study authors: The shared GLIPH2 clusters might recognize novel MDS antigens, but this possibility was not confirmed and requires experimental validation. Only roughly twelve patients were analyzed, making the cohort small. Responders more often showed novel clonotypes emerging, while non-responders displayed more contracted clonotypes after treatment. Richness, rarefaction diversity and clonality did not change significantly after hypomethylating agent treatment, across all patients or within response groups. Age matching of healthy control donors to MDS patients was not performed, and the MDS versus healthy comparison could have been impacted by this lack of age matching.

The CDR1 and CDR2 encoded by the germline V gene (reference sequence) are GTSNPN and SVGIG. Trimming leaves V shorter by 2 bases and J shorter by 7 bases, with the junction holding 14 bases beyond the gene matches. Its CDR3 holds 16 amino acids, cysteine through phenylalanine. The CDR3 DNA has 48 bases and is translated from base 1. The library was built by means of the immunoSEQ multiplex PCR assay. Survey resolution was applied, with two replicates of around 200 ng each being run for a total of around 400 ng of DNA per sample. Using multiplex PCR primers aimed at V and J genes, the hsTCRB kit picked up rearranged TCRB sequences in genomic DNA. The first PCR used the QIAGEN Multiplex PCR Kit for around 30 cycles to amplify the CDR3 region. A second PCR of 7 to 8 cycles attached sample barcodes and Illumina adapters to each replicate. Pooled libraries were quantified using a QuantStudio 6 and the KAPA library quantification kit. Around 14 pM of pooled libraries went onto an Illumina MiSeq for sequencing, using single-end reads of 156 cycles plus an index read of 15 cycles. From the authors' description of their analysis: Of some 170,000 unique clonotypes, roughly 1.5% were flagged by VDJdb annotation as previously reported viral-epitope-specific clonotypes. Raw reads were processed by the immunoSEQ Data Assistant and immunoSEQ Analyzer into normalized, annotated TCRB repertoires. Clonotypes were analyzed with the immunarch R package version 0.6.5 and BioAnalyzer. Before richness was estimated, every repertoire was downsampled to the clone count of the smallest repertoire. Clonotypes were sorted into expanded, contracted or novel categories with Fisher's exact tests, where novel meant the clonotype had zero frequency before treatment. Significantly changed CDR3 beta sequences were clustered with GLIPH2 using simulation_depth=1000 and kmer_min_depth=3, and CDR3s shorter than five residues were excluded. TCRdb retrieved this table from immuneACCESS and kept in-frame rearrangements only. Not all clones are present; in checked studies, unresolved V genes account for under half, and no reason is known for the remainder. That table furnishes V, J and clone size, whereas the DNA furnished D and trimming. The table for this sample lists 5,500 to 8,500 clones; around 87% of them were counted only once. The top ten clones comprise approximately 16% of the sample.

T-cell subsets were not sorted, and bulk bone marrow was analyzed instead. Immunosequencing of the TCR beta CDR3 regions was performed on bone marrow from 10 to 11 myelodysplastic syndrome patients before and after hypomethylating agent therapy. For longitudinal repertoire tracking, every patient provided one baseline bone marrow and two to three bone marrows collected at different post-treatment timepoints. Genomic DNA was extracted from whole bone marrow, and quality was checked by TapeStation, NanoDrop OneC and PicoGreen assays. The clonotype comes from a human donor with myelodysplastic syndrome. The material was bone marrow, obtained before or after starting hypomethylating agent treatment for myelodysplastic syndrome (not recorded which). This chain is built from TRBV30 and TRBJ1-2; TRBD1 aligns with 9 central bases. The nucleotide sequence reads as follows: TGTGCCTGGAGTCCATACCCCGGGACAGGGACTGGTGGCTACACCTTC. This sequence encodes CAWSPYPGTGTGGYTF.